The present T cell receptor (beta chain) was sequenced within a study of shared clonotypes between healthy human individuals. Germline V gene lookup returns CDR1 SGHTA and CDR2 FQGTGA. Trimming removed 2 bases at V and 2 bases at J, with 9 bases between. This CDR3 has 15 residues. On sorted subsets, replicate PCRs used approximately 200 ng DNA, or roughly 30,000 T cell genomes. Original analysis: Filtering differed since immunoSEQ provided only junctions, with no quality scores. Data came from immunoSEQ multiplex PCR; TCRdb stores just in-frame clones and leaves some out. V and J calls and clone size are given by that table; D and trimming were obtained from the DNA. This sample has 1.5 million to 1.9 million clones, with 98% found just once. Whole-study results and caveats: The study found lower generation probabilities in non-shared clonotypes than in those shared by all four donors. Rarefaction indicated that sorted-subset sequencing remained incomplete although depth was large.

About this clone itself: Its antigen is currently unknown.

The V and J genes are TRBV7-3 and TRBJ2-2, with TRBD2 as a possible D gene (5 bases). The receptor was derived from a man aged 25 to 40 in good health. Input material: naive CD4+ T cells sorted from blood. Subset denoted: CD45RA+ positively selected. The CDR3 spells CASSLAGRNTGELFF. In nucleotides, the CDR3 is TGTGCCAGCAGCTTAGCGGGCAGAAACACCGGGGAGCTGTTTTTT.